Listed here is a single TCR beta chain. The source of the sample is a study of blood T cell repertoires in COVID-19. Method: immunoSEQ multiplex PCR; TCRdb's copy keeps in-frame clones and lacks some. This table has roughly 220,000 clones, 88% appearing once. V lost 1 base and J lost 1, with 8 bases in between. CDR1 is MNHNS, CDR2 SASEGT, per germline. CDR3 size: 14 residues. This sequence originates from a woman between 25 and 40 years old who had recovered from COVID-19. The V gene is TRBV6-1, the J gene TRBJ2-7; D is ambiguous. The sequencing input was PBMCs or T cells enriched from blood (not recorded which). The CDR3 bases are TGTGCCAGCAGTGAAGTGGGCAGTTCCTACGAGCAGTACTTC. Translating it yields CASSEVGSSYEQYF.